The entry below describes one T cell receptor beta chain. This sample is part of a study of cytomegalovirus exposure and HLA in healthy donors. Looking at the study overall: The study placed approximately 78% of its approximately 430 genotyped donors in the Caucasian-associated ancestry cluster.

A multiplex PCR was run with 60 Vbeta primers and 13 Jbeta primers. Profiled with immunoSEQ multiplex PCR; TCRdb holds only in-frame clones, not every one. The sample shows approximately 150,000 clones, just under 70% of them seen only once. This receptor was identified in a man aged 55 to 69 in good health and CMV-seronegative. The sequenced material came from PBMCs.

This CDR3 is CASSHPLQETQYF. For the CDR3, the DNA is TGCGCCAGCAGTCACCCGCTACAAGAGACCCAGTACTTC. The rearrangement joins TRBV5-1 to TRBJ2-5; no reliable D call. Trimming took 5 bases from V and 2 from J, leaving 10 bases between them. Germline assignment: CDR1 SGHRS and CDR2 YFSETQ. This CDR3 has 13 residues.